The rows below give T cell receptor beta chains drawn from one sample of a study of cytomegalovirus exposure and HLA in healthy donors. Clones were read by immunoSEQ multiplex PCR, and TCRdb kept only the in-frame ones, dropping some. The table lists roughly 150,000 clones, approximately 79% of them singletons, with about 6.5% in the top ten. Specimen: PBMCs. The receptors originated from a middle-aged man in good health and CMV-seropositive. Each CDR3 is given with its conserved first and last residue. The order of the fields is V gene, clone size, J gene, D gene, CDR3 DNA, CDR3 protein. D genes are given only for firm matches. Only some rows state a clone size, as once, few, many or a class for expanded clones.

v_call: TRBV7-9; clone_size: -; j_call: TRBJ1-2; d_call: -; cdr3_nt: TGTTCCAGCATGATAGACAGCCATGGCTACACCTTC; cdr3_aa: CSSMIDSHGYTF
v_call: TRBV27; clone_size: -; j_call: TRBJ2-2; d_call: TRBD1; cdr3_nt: TGTGCCAGCATCTCGGACAGGGGAAACACCGGGGAGCTGTTTTTT; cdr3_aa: CASISDRGNTGELFF
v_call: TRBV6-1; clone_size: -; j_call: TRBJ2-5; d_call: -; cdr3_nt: TGTGCCAGCGCGGGAACACCCCAAGAGACCCAGTACTTC; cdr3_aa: CASAGTPQETQYF
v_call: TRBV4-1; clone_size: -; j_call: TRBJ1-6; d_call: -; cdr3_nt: TGCGCCAGCAGCCCAAATACTCTACTTAATTCACCCCTCCACTTT; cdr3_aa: CASSPNTLLNSPLHF
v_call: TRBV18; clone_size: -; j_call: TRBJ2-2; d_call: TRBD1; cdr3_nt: TGTGCCAGCTCACCGCCAGGGACAGTGAACACCGGGGAGCTGTTTTTT; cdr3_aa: CASSPPGTVNTGELFF
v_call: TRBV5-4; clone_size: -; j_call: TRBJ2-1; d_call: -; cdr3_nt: TGTGCCAGCGGACACTCGGAAACTGAGCAGTTCTTC; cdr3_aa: CASGHSETEQFF
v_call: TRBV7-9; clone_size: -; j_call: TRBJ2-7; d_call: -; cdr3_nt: TGTGCCAGCACTCCGAGGTACGGGACCTACGAGCAGTACTTC; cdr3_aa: CASTPRYGTYEQYF
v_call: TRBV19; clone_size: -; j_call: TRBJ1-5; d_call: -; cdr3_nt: TGTGCCAGTAGTATCCGCAGAACCAGCAATCAGCCCCAGCATTTT; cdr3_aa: CASSIRRTSNQPQHF
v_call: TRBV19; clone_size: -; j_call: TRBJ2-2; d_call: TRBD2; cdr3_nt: TGTGCCAGTAGGGGACTAGCGAACACCGGGGAGCTGTTTTTT; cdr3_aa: CASRGLANTGELFF
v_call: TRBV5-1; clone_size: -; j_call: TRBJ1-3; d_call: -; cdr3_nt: TGCGCCAGCAGCTTGGTGCTTGGGGGCGCGGACTCTGGAAACACCATATATTTT; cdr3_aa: CASSLVLGGADSGNTIYF
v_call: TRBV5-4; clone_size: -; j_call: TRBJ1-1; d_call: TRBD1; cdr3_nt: TGTGCCAGCAGCTTGGGAGGGCAGGGGGGTCACACTGAAGCTTTCTTT; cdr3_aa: CASSLGGQGGHTEAFF
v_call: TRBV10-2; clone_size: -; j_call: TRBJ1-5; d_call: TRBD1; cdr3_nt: TGCGCCAGCTGCCGACAGGGGAGTCAGCCCCAGCATTTT; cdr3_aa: CASCRQGSQPQHF
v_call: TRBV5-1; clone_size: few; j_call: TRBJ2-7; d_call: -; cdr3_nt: TGCGCCAGCAGCTTGGCCCAAGGAATAGGAGGCTACGAGCAGTACTTC; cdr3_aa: CASSLAQGIGGYEQYF
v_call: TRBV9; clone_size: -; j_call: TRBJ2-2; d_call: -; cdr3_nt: TGTGCCAGCAGCGTAGTAGCCACCGGGGAGCTGTTTTTT; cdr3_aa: CASSVVATGELFF
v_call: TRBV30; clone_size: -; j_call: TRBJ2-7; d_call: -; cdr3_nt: TGTGCCTGGAGGGACAGTTTCTACGAGCAGTACTTC; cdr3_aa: CAWRDSFYEQYF
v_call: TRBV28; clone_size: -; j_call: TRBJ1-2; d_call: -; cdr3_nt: TGTGCCAGCAGTTCCCGGGACGTGGCACAGGGTGGCTACACCTTC; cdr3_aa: CASSSRDVAQGGYTF
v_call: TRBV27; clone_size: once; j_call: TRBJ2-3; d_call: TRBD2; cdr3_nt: TGTGCCAGCAGTTTTGGGCCGGGAGGGGCAGATACGCAGTATTTT; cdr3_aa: CASSFGPGGADTQYF
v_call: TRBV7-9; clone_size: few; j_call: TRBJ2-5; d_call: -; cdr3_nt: TGTGCCAGCAGCCTCGACGGGGAGGAGACCCAGTACTTC; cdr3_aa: CASSLDGEETQYF
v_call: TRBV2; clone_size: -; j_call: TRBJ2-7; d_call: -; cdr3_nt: TGTGCCAGCAGTGAAAGGTCGGGAAACTACGAGCAGTACTTC; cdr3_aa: CASSERSGNYEQYF
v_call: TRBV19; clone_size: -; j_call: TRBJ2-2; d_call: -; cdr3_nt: TGTGCCAGTACCTCCTCATGGGGGACACGACCGAACACCGGGGAGCTGTTTTTT; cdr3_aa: CASTSSWGTRPNTGELFF
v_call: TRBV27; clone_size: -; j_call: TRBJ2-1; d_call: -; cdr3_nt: TGTGCCAGCAGTCTTACAGGGGGGGATGAGCAGTTCTTC; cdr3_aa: CASSLTGGDEQFF
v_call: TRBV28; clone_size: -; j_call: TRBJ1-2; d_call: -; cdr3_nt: TGTGCCAGCAGTTTAACAGGCAGTAACTATGGCTACACCTTC; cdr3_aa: CASSLTGSNYGYTF
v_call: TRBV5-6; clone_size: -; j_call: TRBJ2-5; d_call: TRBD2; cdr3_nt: TGTGCCAGCAGCCGTAGCGGGCCGTTGACCCAGTACTTC; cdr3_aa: CASSRSGPLTQYF
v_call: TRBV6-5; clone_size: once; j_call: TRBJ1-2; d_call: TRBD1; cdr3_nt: TGTGCCAGCAGTTCCCGGGACAGGGGTGACTATGGCTACACCTTC; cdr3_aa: CASSSRDRGDYGYTF
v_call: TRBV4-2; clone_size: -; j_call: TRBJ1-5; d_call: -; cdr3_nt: TGTGCCAGCAGCGATCCAGGGGTTCAGCCCCAGCATTTT; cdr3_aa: CASSDPGVQPQHF
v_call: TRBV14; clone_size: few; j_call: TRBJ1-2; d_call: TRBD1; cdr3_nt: TGTGCCAGCAGCCAGGCAAACAGGGGGACTAACTATGGCTACACCTTC; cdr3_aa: CASSQANRGTNYGYTF
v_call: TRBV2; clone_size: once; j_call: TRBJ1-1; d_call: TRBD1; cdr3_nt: TGTGCCAGCAAGCTCGGACAGGGGAACACTGAAGCTTTCTTT; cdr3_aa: CASKLGQGNTEAFF
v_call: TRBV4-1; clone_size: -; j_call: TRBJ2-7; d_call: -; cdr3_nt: TGCGCCAGCAGCCAAGAGGTAGCGTTGTTCTACGAGCAGTACTTC; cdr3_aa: CASSQEVALFYEQYF
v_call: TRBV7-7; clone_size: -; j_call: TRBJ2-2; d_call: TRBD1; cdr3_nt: TGTGCTAGCAGCAGCAGGACAGGGAGTGTCACCGGGGAGCTGTTTTTT; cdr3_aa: CASSSRTGSVTGELFF
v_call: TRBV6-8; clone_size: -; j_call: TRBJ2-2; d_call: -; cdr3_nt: TGTGCCAGCAGTTGTGACAGGACAAACACCGGGGAGCTGTTTTTT; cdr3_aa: CASSCDRTNTGELFF
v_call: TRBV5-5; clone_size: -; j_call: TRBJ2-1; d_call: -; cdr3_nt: TGTGCCAGCAGCCCCCAATGGGCCGGCCACAATGAGCAGTTCTTC; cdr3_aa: CASSPQWAGHNEQFF
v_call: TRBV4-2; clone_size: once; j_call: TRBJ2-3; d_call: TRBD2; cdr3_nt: TGTGCCAGCAGCCGCAATTATTTTGGACTAGCGGGAGGCGATACGCAGTATTTT; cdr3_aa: CASSRNYFGLAGGDTQYF
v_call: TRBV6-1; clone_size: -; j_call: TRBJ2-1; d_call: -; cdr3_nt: TGTGCCACCAACAGGAGTCCTTCCTACAATGAGCAGTTCTTC; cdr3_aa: CATNRSPSYNEQFF
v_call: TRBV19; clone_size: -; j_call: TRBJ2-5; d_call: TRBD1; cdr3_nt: TGTGCCAGTAGTAGGTCACAGGGGGCTGGTGAGACCCAGTACTTC; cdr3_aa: CASSRSQGAGETQYF
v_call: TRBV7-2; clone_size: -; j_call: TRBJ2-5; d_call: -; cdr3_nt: TGTGCCAGCAGCTTAAATTCGCGGGGCTGGGAGACCCAGTACTTC; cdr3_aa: CASSLNSRGWETQYF
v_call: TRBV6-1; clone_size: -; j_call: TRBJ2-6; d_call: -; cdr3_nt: TGTGCCAGCAGTGGGGGGACAAGGAGCTCTGGGGCCAACGTCCTGACTTTC; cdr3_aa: CASSGGTRSSGANVLTF
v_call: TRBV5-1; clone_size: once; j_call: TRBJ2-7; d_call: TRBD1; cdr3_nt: TGCGCCAGCAGCGCCTGGGGACAGGCCTACGAGCAGTACTTC; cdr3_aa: CASSAWGQAYEQYF
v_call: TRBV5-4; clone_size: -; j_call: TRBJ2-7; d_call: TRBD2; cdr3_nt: TGTGCCAGCAGCCGTAGACTAGCGGGAGACGAGCAGTACTTC; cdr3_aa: CASSRRLAGDEQYF
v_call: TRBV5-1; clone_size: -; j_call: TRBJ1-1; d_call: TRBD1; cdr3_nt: TGCGCCAGCAGCCCGGACAGGGGGGGGAGACGGACTGAAGCTTTCTTT; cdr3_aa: CASSPDRGGRRTEAFF